This is a list of T cell receptor beta chains from one sample in a study of PD-1 blockade in classical Hodgkin lymphoma. Using immunoSEQ multiplex PCR, the repertoire was profiled, and TCRdb retains in-frame clones only, with some absent. The table shows some 58,000 clones, with 91% occurring only once. Material: peripheral blood mononuclear cells (PBMCs), obtained before the fourth cycle of nivolumab. Receptors were obtained from a human donor with classical Hodgkin lymphoma. The CDR3 runs from the conserved cysteine through the conserved F or W. The D gene is left open where the match is weak. Expanded clones get a size class; other rows say once, few or many, or leave the size out.

v_gene: TRBV5-1; abundance: once; j_gene: TRBJ2-5; d_gene: TRBD2; CDR3nt: TGCGCCAGCAGCTCTGGACTAGCGGAACAAGAGACCCAGTACTTC; CDR3aa: CASSSGLAEQETQYF
v_gene: TRBV7-9; abundance: NA; j_gene: TRBJ2-6; d_gene: TRBD1; CDR3nt: TGTGCCAGCAGCCAAGGACAGGGGGATTCTGGGGCCAACGTCCTGACTTTC; CDR3aa: CASSQGQGDSGANVLTF
v_gene: TRBV4-1; abundance: NA; j_gene: TRBJ2-7; d_gene: NA; CDR3nt: TGCGCCAGCATGGGTTCCTCCTACGAGCAGTACTTC; CDR3aa: CASMGSSYEQYF
v_gene: TRBV5-6; abundance: NA; j_gene: TRBJ2-7; d_gene: NA; CDR3nt: TGTGCCAGCAGCTTGAACTTGGGTTCCAGGGCGTACGAGCAGTACTTC; CDR3aa: CASSLNLGSRAYEQYF
v_gene: TRBV28; abundance: NA; j_gene: TRBJ1-1; d_gene: NA; CDR3nt: TGTGCCAGCAGTTTGGTCGGGGAGCCTGAAGCTTTCTTT; CDR3aa: CASSLVGEPEAFF
v_gene: TRBV2; abundance: NA; j_gene: TRBJ2-2; d_gene: NA; CDR3nt: TGTGCCCTTGGGAACGCCGGGGAGCTGTTTTTT; CDR3aa: CALGNAGELFF
v_gene: TRBV5-1; abundance: NA; j_gene: TRBJ1-2; d_gene: NA; CDR3nt: TGCGCCAGCAGCTTGGCCGGGGAAGATGGCTACACCTTC; CDR3aa: CASSLAGEDGYTF
v_gene: TRBV5-6; abundance: NA; j_gene: TRBJ1-2; d_gene: NA; CDR3nt: TGTGCCAGCAGCTTGATTCATGAGCCTCACTATGGCTACACCTTC; CDR3aa: CASSLIHEPHYGYTF
v_gene: TRBV2; abundance: NA; j_gene: TRBJ1-2; d_gene: NA; CDR3nt: TGTGCCAGCAGTGACGGGTTTTATAATGGCTACACCTTC; CDR3aa: CASSDGFYNGYTF
v_gene: TRBV11-3; abundance: NA; j_gene: TRBJ2-3; d_gene: TRBD2; CDR3nt: TGTGCCAGCAGCTTAGGACTAGCGGGGGGGAGCACAGATACGCAGTATTTT; CDR3aa: CASSLGLAGGSTDTQYF
v_gene: TRBV27; abundance: NA; j_gene: TRBJ2-7; d_gene: TRBD1; CDR3nt: TGTGCCAGCAGTTCCCCTGGGGGGGGACAGGGGGCGCGGGAGCAGTACTTC; CDR3aa: CASSSPGGGQGAREQYF
v_gene: TRBV7-2; abundance: NA; j_gene: TRBJ2-3; d_gene: NA; CDR3nt: TGTGCCAGCAGCTTAGCGGGGGGGCCCTTTATTGGTCCAGATACGCAGTATTTT; CDR3aa: CASSLAGGPFIGPDTQYF
v_gene: TRBV4-1; abundance: NA; j_gene: TRBJ2-3; d_gene: NA; CDR3nt: TGCGCCAGCAGCCAAGAAGAGGTACTGAGCACAGATACGCAGTATTTT; CDR3aa: CASSQEEVLSTDTQYF
v_gene: TRBV7-9; abundance: NA; j_gene: TRBJ1-2; d_gene: TRBD1; CDR3nt: TGTGCCAGCAGGGGACAGAAATATGGCTACACCTTC; CDR3aa: CASRGQKYGYTF
v_gene: TRBV5-5; abundance: NA; j_gene: TRBJ1-2; d_gene: NA; CDR3nt: TGTGCCAGCAGTCATTGGGAGGGCGGCTATGGCTACACCTTC; CDR3aa: CASSHWEGGYGYTF
v_gene: TRBV13; abundance: NA; j_gene: TRBJ1-1; d_gene: NA; CDR3nt: TGTGCCAGCAGCTTAGGCCTCAGGGGAGGAGAAGCTTTCTTT; CDR3aa: CASSLGLRGGEAFF
v_gene: TRBV5-1; abundance: NA; j_gene: TRBJ1-5; d_gene: NA; CDR3nt: TGCGCCAGCAGCTTGGTGGGGGAAAACAATCAGCCCCAGCATTTT; CDR3aa: CASSLVGENNQPQHF
v_gene: TRBV7-8; abundance: NA; j_gene: TRBJ2-1; d_gene: TRBD1; CDR3nt: TGTGCCAGCAGCTTAGTACAGGGGGGAGGTGAGCAGTTCTTC; CDR3aa: CASSLVQGGGEQFF
v_gene: TRBV27; abundance: NA; j_gene: TRBJ1-2; d_gene: NA; CDR3nt: TGTGCCAGCAGTTTTTCCGGGCCACGGCCTAACTATGGCTACACCTTC; CDR3aa: CASSFSGPRPNYGYTF
v_gene: TRBV18; abundance: NA; j_gene: TRBJ1-5; d_gene: NA; CDR3nt: TGTGCCAGCTCACCGGGGAATGGGCGCAATCAGCCCCAGCATTTT; CDR3aa: CASSPGNGRNQPQHF
v_gene: TRBV2; abundance: NA; j_gene: TRBJ1-5; d_gene: TRBD1; CDR3nt: TGTGCCAGCACTCGGAAATCGACAGGGTGGAACAATCAGCCCCAGCATTTT; CDR3aa: CASTRKSTGWNNQPQHF
v_gene: TRBV10-2; abundance: NA; j_gene: TRBJ1-3; d_gene: NA; CDR3nt: TGCGCCAGCAGAGGTGGAAACACCATATATTTT; CDR3aa: CASRGGNTIYF
v_gene: TRBV27; abundance: NA; j_gene: TRBJ2-3; d_gene: NA; CDR3nt: TGTGCCAGCAGTTCAAGATTCCCCCCTGGCACAGATACGCAGTATTTT; CDR3aa: CASSSRFPPGTDTQYF
v_gene: TRBV15; abundance: NA; j_gene: TRBJ2-3; d_gene: NA; CDR3nt: TGTGCCACCAGCAGAGGGGGGGGCGGATCAGATACGCAGTATTTT; CDR3aa: CATSRGGGGSDTQYF
v_gene: TRBV7-3; abundance: NA; j_gene: TRBJ2-1; d_gene: NA; CDR3nt: TGTGCCAGCAGCTTAGGGGGTGAGCAGTTCTTC; CDR3aa: CASSLGGEQFF
v_gene: TRBV19; abundance: once; j_gene: TRBJ1-5; d_gene: NA; CDR3nt: TGTGCCAGTACGAGTTCTGGGTATCAGCCCCAGCATTTT; CDR3aa: CASTSSGYQPQHF
v_gene: TRBV30; abundance: once; j_gene: TRBJ2-3; d_gene: TRBD2; CDR3nt: TGTGCCTGGAGTACCGGGGGGGCCTGGATTAGCACAGATACGCAGTATTTT; CDR3aa: CAWSTGGAWISTDTQYF
v_gene: TRBV9; abundance: few; j_gene: TRBJ2-7; d_gene: TRBD1; CDR3nt: TGTGCCAGCAGCGTAGGAGGGGGCGCCCCCTACGAGCAGTACTTC; CDR3aa: CASSVGGGAPYEQYF
v_gene: TRBV7-9; abundance: once; j_gene: TRBJ2-7; d_gene: NA; CDR3nt: TGTGCCAGCAGCTTAGACTTCCAGACCTACGAGCAGTACTTC; CDR3aa: CASSLDFQTYEQYF
v_gene: TRBV18; abundance: NA; j_gene: TRBJ2-3; d_gene: TRBD2; CDR3nt: TGTGCCAGCTCACCACCGGCTAGCGGGGGAAGAGATACGCAGTATTTT; CDR3aa: CASSPPASGGRDTQYF
v_gene: TRBV27; abundance: once; j_gene: TRBJ1-2; d_gene: NA; CDR3nt: TGTGCCAGCAGCCCACAGGGTGGAGGCTACACCTTC; CDR3aa: CASSPQGGGYTF
v_gene: TRBV2; abundance: NA; j_gene: TRBJ2-1; d_gene: TRBD2; CDR3nt: TGTGCCAGCACCCTAGCGGTATACAATGAGCAGTTCTTC; CDR3aa: CASTLAVYNEQFF
v_gene: TRBV30; abundance: NA; j_gene: TRBJ1-1; d_gene: NA; CDR3nt: TGTGCCTGGACTTTTGGCAGCACTGAAGCTTTCTTT; CDR3aa: CAWTFGSTEAFF
v_gene: TRBV2; abundance: NA; j_gene: TRBJ2-3; d_gene: TRBD2; CDR3nt: TGTGCCAGCATACGGACTAGCGGGGGGGCCGCCCAGTATTTT; CDR3aa: CASIRTSGGAAQYF
v_gene: TRBV6-5; abundance: NA; j_gene: TRBJ1-5; d_gene: NA; CDR3nt: TGTGCCAGCAAGGCACAGGGAATCAAGCCCCAGCATTTT; CDR3aa: CASKAQGIKPQHF
v_gene: TRBV7-3; abundance: NA; j_gene: TRBJ1-6; d_gene: NA; CDR3nt: TGTGCCAGCAGCGCGGACAGTTATAATTCACCCCCCCACTTT; CDR3aa: CASSADSYNSPPHF
v_gene: TRBV7-9; abundance: once; j_gene: TRBJ1-1; d_gene: NA; CDR3nt: TGTGCCAGCAGCGAACAGGGTAGGTTGGACACTGAAGCTTTCTTT; CDR3aa: CASSEQGRLDTEAFF
v_gene: TRBV6-5; abundance: NA; j_gene: TRBJ1-2; d_gene: NA; CDR3nt: TGTGCCAGCAGTTACTCTAAACAAATCTATGGCTACACCTTC; CDR3aa: CASSYSKQIYGYTF
v_gene: TRBV5-1; abundance: once; j_gene: TRBJ1-2; d_gene: TRBD1; CDR3nt: TGCGCCACTTCTCCGGGACAGGGGGCCTCCTATGGCTACACCTTC; CDR3aa: CATSPGQGASYGYTF
v_gene: TRBV5-1; abundance: NA; j_gene: TRBJ1-2; d_gene: NA; CDR3nt: TGCGCCAGCAGCTTGAATTCAGGGGAAATTTTCAACTATGGCTACACCTTC; CDR3aa: CASSLNSGEIFNYGYTF
v_gene: TRBV5-4; abundance: NA; j_gene: TRBJ2-4; d_gene: NA; CDR3nt: TGTGCCAGCAGCTTGACAGCGGCTGGTAAAAACATTCAGTACTTC; CDR3aa: CASSLTAAGKNIQYF
v_gene: TRBV19; abundance: NA; j_gene: TRBJ2-7; d_gene: NA; CDR3nt: TGTGCCAGTAGTACTATCCGAGGATACGAGCAGTACTTC; CDR3aa: CASSTIRGYEQYF
v_gene: TRBV9; abundance: NA; j_gene: TRBJ2-3; d_gene: NA; CDR3nt: TGTGCCAGCAGCGAACAGAGCACAGATACGCAGTATTTT; CDR3aa: CASSEQSTDTQYF
v_gene: TRBV7-9; abundance: NA; j_gene: TRBJ1-1; d_gene: NA; CDR3nt: TGTGCCAGCAGCTTAGCCGCAGGGGTGGGCACTGAAGCTTTCTTT; CDR3aa: CASSLAAGVGTEAFF
v_gene: TRBV5-1; abundance: NA; j_gene: TRBJ1-3; d_gene: NA; CDR3nt: TGCGCCAGCAGCCGGGGACGCCCTGACTCTGGAAACACCATATATTTT; CDR3aa: CASSRGRPDSGNTIYF
v_gene: TRBV28; abundance: NA; j_gene: TRBJ2-5; d_gene: TRBD1; CDR3nt: TGTGCCAGCAGTTTTGACAGGGCCCGAGAGACCCAGTACTTC; CDR3aa: CASSFDRARETQYF
v_gene: TRBV7-6; abundance: NA; j_gene: TRBJ2-1; d_gene: TRBD2; CDR3nt: TGTGCCAGCAGCTTAAGACTAGCGGGGGATGAGCAGTTCTTC; CDR3aa: CASSLRLAGDEQFF
v_gene: TRBV18; abundance: NA; j_gene: TRBJ2-7; d_gene: NA; CDR3nt: TGTGCCAGCTCACCGGGGGCGGGCCCCTACGAGCAGTACTTC; CDR3aa: CASSPGAGPYEQYF
v_gene: TRBV5-4; abundance: NA; j_gene: TRBJ2-3; d_gene: TRBD2; CDR3nt: TGTGCCAGCAGCTTGGTAGGACTAGCGGGGGGCACAGATACGCAGTATTTT; CDR3aa: CASSLVGLAGGTDTQYF
v_gene: TRBV30; abundance: NA; j_gene: TRBJ2-7; d_gene: TRBD1; CDR3nt: TGTGCCTGGATGGGACAGTCCCCCTACGAGCAGTACTTC; CDR3aa: CAWMGQSPYEQYF